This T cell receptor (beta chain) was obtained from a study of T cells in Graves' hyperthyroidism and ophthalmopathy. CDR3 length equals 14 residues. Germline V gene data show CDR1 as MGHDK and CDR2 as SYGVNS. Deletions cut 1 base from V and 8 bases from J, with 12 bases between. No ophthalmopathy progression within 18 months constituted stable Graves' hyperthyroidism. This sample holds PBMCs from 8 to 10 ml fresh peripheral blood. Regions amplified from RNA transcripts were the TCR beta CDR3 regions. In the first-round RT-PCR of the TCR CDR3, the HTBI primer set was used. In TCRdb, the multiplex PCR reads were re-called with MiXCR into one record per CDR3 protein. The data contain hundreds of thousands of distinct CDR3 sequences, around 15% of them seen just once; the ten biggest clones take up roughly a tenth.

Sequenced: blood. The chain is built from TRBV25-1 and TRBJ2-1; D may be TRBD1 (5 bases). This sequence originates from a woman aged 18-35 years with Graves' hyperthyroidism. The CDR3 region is CASSELVTEDEQFF. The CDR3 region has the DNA TGTGCCAGCAGTGAATTAGTGACAGAGGATGAGCAGTTCTTC.